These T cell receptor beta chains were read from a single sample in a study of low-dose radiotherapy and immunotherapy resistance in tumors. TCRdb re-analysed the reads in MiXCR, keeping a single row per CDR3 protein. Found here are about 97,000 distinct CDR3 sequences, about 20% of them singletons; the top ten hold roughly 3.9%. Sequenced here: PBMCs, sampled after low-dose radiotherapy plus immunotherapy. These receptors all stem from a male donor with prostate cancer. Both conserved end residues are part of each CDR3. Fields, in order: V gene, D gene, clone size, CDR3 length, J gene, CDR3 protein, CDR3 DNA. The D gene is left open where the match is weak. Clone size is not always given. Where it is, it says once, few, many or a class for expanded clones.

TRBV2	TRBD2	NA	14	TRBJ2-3	CASSISGGTDTQYF	TGTGCCAGCAGTATTAGCGGGGGCACAGATACGCAGTATTTT
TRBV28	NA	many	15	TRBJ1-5	CASSLAETGNQPQHF	TGTGCCAGCAGTTTGGCAGAGACAGGCAATCAGCCCCAGCATTTT
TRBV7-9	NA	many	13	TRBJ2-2	CASSLDGTGELFF	TGTGCCAGCAGCTTGGACGGTACCGGGGAGCTGTTTTTT
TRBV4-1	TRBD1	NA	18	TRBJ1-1	CASLRLPYRGAKNTEAFF	TGCGCCAGCCTTCGCTTACCTTACAGGGGCGCAAAGAACACTGAAGCTTTCTTT
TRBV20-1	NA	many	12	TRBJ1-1	CSASSRQTEAFF	TGCAGTGCTAGCAGTAGGCAGACTGAAGCTTTCTTT
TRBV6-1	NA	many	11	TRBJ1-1	CASTGREKAFF	TGTGCCAGCACCGGCAGGGAGAAAGCTTTCTTT
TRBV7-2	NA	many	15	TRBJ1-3	CASSPSPPPGNTIYF	TGTGCCAGCAGCCCATCCCCCCCACCCGGAAACACCATATATTTT
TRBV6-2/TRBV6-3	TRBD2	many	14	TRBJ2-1	CASSPSGSYNEQFF	TGTGCCAGCAGTCCTAGCGGCTCCTACAATGAGCAGTTCTTC
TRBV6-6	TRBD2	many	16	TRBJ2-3	CASSLISGGGTDTQYF	TGTGCCAGCAGTTTGATTAGCGGGGGAGGCACAGATACGCAGTATTTT
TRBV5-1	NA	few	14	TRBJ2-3	CASSRGQQTDTQYF	TGCGCCAGCAGCCGAGGACAGCAAACAGATACGCAGTATTTT
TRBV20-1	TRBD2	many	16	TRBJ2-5	CSAEGLAGGRTETQYF	TGCAGTGCCGAAGGACTAGCGGGGGGGCGGACGGAGACCCAGTACTTC
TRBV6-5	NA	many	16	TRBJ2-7	CASSYGAGGTGYEQYF	TGTGCCAGCAGTTACGGGGCAGGAGGGACCGGCTACGAGCAGTACTTC
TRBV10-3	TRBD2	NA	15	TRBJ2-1	CAISAGGGGRDEQFF	TGTGCCATCAGTGCTGGCGGGGGGGGCCGGGATGAGCAGTTCTTC
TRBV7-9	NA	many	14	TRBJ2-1	CASSLGSGYNEQFF	TGTGCCAGCAGCTTGGGGTCAGGGTACAATGAGCAGTTCTTC
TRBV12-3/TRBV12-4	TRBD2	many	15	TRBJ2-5	CASSFTGGLQETQYF	TGTGCCAGCAGTTTCACGGGGGGGCTCCAAGAGACCCAGTACTTC
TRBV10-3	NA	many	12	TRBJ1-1	CAISRGSTEAFF	TGTGCCATATCGAGGGGGAGTACTGAAGCTTTCTTT
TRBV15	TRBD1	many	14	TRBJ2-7	CATSRDPGGYEQYF	TGTGCCACCAGCAGAGATCCAGGGGGCTACGAGCAGTACTTC
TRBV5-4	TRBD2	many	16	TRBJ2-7	CASSPTRLAGGHEQYF	TGTGCCAGCAGCCCAACTCGACTAGCGGGGGGCCACGAGCAGTACTTC